These T cell receptor beta chains were read from a single sample in a study of T cell responses to AZD1222 COVID-19 vaccine. Generated by immunoSEQ multiplex PCR, the TCRdb table keeps only in-frame clones and is missing some. The table shows roughly 120,000 clones, with 89% occurring only once. Sequenced material: peripheral blood, taken on day 0 of AZD1222 vaccination. These TCRs come from an adult in good health. Each CDR3 is given with its conserved first and last residue. Some rows have no size entry. The others give once, few or many, or a class for an expanded clone.

V gene | clone size | CDR3 protein
TRBV7-9 | - | CASSSRGGSNTEAFF
TRBV19 | once | CASSEESGFGQYF
TRBV19 | - | CASSRTSGGYNEQFF
TRBV7-2 | few | CASSLESRGDTQYF
TRBV12-1 | - | CASSFKLAEEQYF
TRBV14 | - | CASSQLSGVETQYF
TRBV5-4 | once | CASSLGRNTEAFF
TRBV2 | - | CASSYNEKLFF
TRBV9 | - | CASSVPSGRPNTGELFF
TRBV28 | - | CASTRPVGRNTDTQYF
TRBV5-1 | - | CASSAGTAALSETQYF
TRBV30 | - | CAWGGLAVTKATQYF
TRBV30 | once | CAWADRGNYGYTF
TRBV19 | - | CASSIGVQGFANGYTF
TRBV7-3 | - | CASSFAQNTGELFF
TRBV6-5 | once | CASRGGLSGEKLFF
TRBV28 | - | CASSWDGTPARGYTF
TRBV6-2/TRBV6-3 | once | CASSPPVVYGYTF
TRBV3-1/TRBV3-2 | - | CASSHEGNTEAFF
TRBV5-1 | - | CASSLSGTPDQPQHF
TRBV24-1 | once | CATSDLSWGNEQFF
TRBV28 | few | CASSSIRIAGGVVRFNEQFF
TRBV11-1 | once | CASSLNPDEYNEQFF